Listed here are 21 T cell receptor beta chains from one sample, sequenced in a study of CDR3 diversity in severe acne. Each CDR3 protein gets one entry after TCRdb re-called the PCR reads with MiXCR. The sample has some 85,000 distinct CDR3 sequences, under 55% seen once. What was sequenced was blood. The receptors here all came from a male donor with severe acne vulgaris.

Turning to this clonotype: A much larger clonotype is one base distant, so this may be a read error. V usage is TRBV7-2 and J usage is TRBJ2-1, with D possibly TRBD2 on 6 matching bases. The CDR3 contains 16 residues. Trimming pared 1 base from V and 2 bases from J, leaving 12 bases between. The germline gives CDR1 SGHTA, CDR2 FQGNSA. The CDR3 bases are TGTGCCAGCAGCTTAGGACTAACGGGGGCCTACAATGAGCAGTTCTTC. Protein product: CASSLGLTGAYNEQFF.

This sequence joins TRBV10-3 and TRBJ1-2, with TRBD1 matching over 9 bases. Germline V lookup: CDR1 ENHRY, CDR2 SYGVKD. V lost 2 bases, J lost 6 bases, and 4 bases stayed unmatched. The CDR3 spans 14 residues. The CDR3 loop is CAISERDRDDGYTF. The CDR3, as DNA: TGTGCCATCAGTGAGAGGGACAGGGACGATGGCTACACCTTC.

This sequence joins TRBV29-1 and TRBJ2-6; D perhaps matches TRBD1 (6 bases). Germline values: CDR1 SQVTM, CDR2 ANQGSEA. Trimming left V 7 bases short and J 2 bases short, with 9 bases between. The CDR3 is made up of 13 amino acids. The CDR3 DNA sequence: TGCAGCGCCAGACAGGCTGGGGCCAACGTCCTGACTTTC. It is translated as CSARQAGANVLTF.

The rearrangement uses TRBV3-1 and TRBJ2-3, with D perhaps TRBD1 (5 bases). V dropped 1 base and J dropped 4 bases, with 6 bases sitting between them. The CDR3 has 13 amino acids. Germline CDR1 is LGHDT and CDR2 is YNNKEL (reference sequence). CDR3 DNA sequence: TGTGCCAGCAGCCAAGTCAGGGCAGATACGCAGTATTTT. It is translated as CASSQVRADTQYF.

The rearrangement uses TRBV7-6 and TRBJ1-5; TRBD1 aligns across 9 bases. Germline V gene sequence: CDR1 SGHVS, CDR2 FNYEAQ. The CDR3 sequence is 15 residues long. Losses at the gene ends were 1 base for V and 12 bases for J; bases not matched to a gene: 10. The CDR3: CASSLGDRDIRLQHF. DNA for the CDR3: TGTGCCAGCAGCTTAGGGGACAGGGACATTCGGCTCCAGCATTTT.

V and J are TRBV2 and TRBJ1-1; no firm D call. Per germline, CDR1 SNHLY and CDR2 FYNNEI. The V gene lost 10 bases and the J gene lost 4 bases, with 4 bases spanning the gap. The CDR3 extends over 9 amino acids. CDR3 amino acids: CATGTEAFF. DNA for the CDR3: TGTGCCACGGGCACTGAAGCTTTCTTT.

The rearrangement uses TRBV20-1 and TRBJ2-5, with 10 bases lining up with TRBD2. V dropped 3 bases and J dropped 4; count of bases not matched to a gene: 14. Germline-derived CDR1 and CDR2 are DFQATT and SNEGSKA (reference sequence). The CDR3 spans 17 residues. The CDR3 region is CSASRSRGLAGAETQYF. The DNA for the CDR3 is TGCAGTGCTAGTCGATCCCGCGGTCTAGCGGGAGCAGAGACCCAGTACTTC.

The CDR3 DNA sequence: TGCAGCGGGGGCCTCCAGGGTGGCTATGGCTACACCTTC. Translated: CSGGLQGGYGYTF. The V and J genes are TRBV29-1 and TRBJ1-2, with D maybe TRBD1 (5 bases). V gave up 7 bases and J gave up 4 bases, with 16 bases separating them. Per germline, CDR1 SQVTM and CDR2 ANQGSEA. CDR3 length: 13 residues.

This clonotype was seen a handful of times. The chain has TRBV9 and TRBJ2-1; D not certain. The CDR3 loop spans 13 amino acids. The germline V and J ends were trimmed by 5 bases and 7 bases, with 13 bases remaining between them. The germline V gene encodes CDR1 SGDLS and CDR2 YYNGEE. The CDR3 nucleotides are TGTGCCAGCAGTTACCGGGCCAGAAATGAGCAGTTCTTC. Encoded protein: CASSYRARNEQFF.

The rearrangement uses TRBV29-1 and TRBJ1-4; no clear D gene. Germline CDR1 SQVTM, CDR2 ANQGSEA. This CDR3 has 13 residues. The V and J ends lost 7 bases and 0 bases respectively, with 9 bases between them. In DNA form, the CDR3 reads TGCAGCGCCTCGAGGACAACTAATGAAAAACTGTTTTTT. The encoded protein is CSASRTTNEKLFF.

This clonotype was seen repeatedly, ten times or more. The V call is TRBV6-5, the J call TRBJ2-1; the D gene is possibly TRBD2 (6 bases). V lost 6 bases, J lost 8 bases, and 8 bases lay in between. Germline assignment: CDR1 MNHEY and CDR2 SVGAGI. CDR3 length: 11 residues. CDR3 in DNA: TGTGCCAGCAGCCGGAGGGATGAGCAGTTCTTC. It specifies CASSRRDEQFF.

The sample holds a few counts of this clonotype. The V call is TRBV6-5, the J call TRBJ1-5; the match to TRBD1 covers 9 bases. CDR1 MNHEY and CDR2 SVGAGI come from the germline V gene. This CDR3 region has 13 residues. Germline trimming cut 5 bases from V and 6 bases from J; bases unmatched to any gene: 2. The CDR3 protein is CASSTGGGQPQHF. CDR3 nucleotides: TGTGCCAGCAGTACAGGGGGCGGTCAGCCCCAGCATTTT.

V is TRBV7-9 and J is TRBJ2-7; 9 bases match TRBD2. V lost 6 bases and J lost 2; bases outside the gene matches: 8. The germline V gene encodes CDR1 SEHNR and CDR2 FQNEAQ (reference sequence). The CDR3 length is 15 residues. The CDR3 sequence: CASSYGLAMTYEQYF. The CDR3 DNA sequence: TGTGCCAGCAGTTACGGACTAGCGATGACCTACGAGCAGTACTTC.

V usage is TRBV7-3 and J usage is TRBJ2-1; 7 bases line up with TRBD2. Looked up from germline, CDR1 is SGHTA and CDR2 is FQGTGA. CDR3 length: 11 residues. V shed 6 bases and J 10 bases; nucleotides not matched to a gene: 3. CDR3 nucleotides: TGTGCCAGCAGGTTGGGGGGGGAGCAGTTCTTC. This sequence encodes CASRLGGEQFF.

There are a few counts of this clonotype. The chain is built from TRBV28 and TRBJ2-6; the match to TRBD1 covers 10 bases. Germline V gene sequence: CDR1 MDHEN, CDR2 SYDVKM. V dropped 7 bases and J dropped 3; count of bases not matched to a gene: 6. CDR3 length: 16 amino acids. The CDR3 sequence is CASTGQGIGGANVLTF. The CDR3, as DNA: TGTGCCAGCACGGGACAGGGGATCGGTGGGGCCAACGTCCTGACTTTC.

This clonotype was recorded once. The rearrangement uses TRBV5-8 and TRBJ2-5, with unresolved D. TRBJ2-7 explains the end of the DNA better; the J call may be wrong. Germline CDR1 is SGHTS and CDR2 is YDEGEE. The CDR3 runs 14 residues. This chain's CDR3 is CASSLATVSYEQYF. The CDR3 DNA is TGTGCCAGCAGCTTGGCTACGGTCTCCTACGAGCAGTACTTC.

This CDR3 is CASSEYGATNEKLFF. The CDR3 DNA reads TGTGCCAGCAGTGAATATGGCGCAACTAATGAAAAACTGTTTTTT. The J gene is TRBJ1-4, the V gene TRBV25-1, with D hard to call. Trimming removed 0 bases at V and 0 bases at J, with 5 bases between. The germline V gene encodes CDR1 MGHDK and CDR2 SYGVNS. CDR3 size: 15 residues.

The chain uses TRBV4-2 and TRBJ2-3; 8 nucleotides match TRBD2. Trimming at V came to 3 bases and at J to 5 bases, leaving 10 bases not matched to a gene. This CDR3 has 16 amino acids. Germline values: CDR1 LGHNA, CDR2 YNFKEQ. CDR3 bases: TGTGCCAGCAGCCAGGATCCCGGCCTAGCGGGAGATACGCAGTATTTT. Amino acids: CASSQDPGLAGDTQYF.

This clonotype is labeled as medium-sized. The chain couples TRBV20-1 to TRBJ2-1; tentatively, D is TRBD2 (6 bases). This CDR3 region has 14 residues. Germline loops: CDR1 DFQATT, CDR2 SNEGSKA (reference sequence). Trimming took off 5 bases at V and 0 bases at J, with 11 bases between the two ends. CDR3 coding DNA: TGCAGTGCTCCGGGACTCCCCTCCTACAATGAGCAGTTCTTC. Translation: CSAPGLPSYNEQFF.

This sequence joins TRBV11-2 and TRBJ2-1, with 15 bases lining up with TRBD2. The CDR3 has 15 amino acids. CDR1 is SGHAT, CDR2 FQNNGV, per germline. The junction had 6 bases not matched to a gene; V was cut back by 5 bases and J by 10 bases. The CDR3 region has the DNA TGTGCCAGCAGCCGGAGGACTAGCGGGAGGGGCGAGCAGTTCTTC. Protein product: CASSRRTSGRGEQFF.

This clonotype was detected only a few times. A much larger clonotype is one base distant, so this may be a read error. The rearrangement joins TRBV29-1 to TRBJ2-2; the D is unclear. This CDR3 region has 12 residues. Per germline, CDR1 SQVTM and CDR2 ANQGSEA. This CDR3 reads CNVVNDGGELFF. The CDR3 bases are TGCAACGTTGTAAATGACGGCGGGGAGCTGTTTTTT.